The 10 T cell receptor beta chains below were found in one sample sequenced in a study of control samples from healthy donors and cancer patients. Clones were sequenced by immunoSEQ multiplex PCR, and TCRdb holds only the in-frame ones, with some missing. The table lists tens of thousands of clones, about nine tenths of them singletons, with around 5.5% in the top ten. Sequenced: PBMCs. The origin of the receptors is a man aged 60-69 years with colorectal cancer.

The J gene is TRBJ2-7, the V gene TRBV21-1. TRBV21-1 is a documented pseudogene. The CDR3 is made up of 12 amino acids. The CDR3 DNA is TGTGCCAGCGCAAGGGACTCCTACGAGCAGTACTTC. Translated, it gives CASARDSYEQYF.

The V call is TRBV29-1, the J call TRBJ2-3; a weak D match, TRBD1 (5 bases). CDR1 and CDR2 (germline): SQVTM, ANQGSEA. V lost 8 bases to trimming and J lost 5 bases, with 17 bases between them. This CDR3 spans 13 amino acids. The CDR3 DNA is TGCAGCACACATTGGGGCAGTTTAGATACGCAGTATTTT. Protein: CSTHWGSLDTQYF.

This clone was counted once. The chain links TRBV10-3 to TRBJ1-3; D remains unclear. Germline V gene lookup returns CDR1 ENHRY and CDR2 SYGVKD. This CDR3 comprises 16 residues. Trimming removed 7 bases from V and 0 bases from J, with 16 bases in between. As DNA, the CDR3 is TGTGCCATCACTCCGCCCCCTGGATTCTCTGGAAACACCATATATTTT. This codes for CAITPPPGFSGNTIYF.

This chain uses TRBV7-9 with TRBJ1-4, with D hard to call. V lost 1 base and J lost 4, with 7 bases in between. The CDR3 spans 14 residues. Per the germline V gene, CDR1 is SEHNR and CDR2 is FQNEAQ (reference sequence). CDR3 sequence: CASSLESHNEKLFF. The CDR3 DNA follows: TGTGCCAGCAGCTTAGAGTCCCATAATGAAAAACTGTTTTTT.

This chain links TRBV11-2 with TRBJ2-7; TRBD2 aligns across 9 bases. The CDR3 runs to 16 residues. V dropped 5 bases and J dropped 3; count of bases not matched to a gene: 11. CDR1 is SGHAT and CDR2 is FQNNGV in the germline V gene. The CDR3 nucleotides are TGTGCCAGCAGCACACTAGCGGGTCCCTTTTTCTACGAGCAGTACTTC. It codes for CASSTLAGPFFYEQYF.

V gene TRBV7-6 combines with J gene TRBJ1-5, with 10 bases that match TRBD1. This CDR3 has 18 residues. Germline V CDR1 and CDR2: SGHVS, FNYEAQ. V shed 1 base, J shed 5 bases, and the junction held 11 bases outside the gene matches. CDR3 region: CASSLGPGQGLGDQPQHF. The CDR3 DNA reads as TGTGCCAGCAGCTTAGGCCCGGGACAGGGGCTGGGGGATCAGCCCCAGCATTTT.

As DNA, the CDR3 is TGTGCCAGCTCACCGAGGGCAGGGGCGATCTTAGATGGCTACACCTTC. This encodes CASSPRAGAILDGYTF. The V call is TRBV18, the J call TRBJ1-2; tentatively, D is TRBD1 (6 bases). Trimming took 3 bases from V and 6 from J, leaving 20 bases between them. The CDR3 covers 16 residues. Germline CDR1 KGHSH, CDR2 LQKENI.

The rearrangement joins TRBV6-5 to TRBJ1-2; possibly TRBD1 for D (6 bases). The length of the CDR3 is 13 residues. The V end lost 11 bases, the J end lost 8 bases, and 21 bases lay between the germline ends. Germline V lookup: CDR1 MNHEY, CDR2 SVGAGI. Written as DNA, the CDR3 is TGTGCCGGCCACCTAACAGGGTCTCGAGGCTACACCTTC. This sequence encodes CAGHLTGSRGYTF.

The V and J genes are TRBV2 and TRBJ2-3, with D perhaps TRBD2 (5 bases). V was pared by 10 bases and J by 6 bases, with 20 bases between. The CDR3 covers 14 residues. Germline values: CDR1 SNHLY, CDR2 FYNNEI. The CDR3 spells CATIRGSKGDTQYF. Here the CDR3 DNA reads TGTGCCACCATCCGGGGAAGCAAAGGGGATACGCAGTATTTT.

The CDR3 here is CASRKPTGTGANVLTF. The CDR3 nucleotides are TGTGCCAGCAGAAAACCGACAGGGACTGGGGCCAACGTCCTGACTTTC. This chain uses TRBV6-6 with TRBJ2-6; TRBD1 agrees at 7 bases. The CDR3 sequence is 16 residues long. The trim removed 6 bases at V and 2 bases at J, leaving 7 bases unmatched. Germline V CDR1 and CDR2: MNHNY, SVGAGI (reference sequence).